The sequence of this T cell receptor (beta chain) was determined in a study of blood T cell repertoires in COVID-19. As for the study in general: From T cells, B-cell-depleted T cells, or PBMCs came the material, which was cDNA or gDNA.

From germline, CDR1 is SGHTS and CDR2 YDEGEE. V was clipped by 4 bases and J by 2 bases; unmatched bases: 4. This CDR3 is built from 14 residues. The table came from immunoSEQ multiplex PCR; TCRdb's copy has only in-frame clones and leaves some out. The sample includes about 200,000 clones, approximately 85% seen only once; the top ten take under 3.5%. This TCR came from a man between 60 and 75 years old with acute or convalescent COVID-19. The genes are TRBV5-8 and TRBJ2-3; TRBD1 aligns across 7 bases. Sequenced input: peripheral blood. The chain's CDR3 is CASSQDRPTDTQYF. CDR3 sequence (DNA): TGTGCCAGCAGCCAGGACAGGCCCACAGATACGCAGTATTTT.